This is a list of T cell receptor beta chains from one sample in a study of T cell repertoires in cytomegalovirus infection. Their antigen targets remain unknown. TCRdb processed the reads anew with MiXCR; each CDR3 protein has one entry. This sample yields some 310,000 distinct CDR3 sequences, of which around 25% are seen a single time; 13% belongs to the top ten. The sample was cultured PBMCs, taken from culture after CMV antigen stimulation. The source of these receptors is a human donor in good health (CMV status not recorded). Some clones in this sample may be carry-over from other donors' samples. CDR3s include the opening cysteine and the closing phenylalanine or tryptophan. D genes are given only for firm matches. Rows give clone size only sometimes, using once, few, many, or a class for an expanded clone.

J: TRBJ2-2
V: TRBV19
size: once
D: TRBD2
DNA: TGTGCCAGTAGTACGCCGGGACTAGCACTGGGGGAGCTGTTTTTT
CDR3: CASSTPGLALGELFF

J: TRBJ2-2
V: TRBV2
size: few
D: .
DNA: TGTGCCAGCACCAACCGGGCAGACGGGGAGCTGTTTTTT
CDR3: CASTNRADGELFF

J: TRBJ2-5
V: TRBV7-2
size: many
D: TRBD1
DNA: TGTGCCAGCAGCTTAGAGGGACAGGGGGCATGGGAGACCCAGTACTTC
CDR3: CASSLEGQGAWETQYF

J: TRBJ1-2
V: TRBV7-2
size: many
D: .
DNA: TGTGCCAGCAGCGAAGACAGTTATGGCTACACCTTC
CDR3: CASSEDSYGYTF

J: TRBJ2-1
V: TRBV19
size: few
D: .
DNA: TGTGCCAGTAGTACCTGGTTAAGCAATGAGCAGTTCTTC
CDR3: CASSTWLSNEQFF

J: TRBJ2-2
V: TRBV11-1
size: few
D: TRBD2
DNA: TGTGCCAGCAGGCGGACTAGCGGCACCGGGGAGCTGTTTTTT
CDR3: CASRRTSGTGELFF

J: TRBJ2-5
V: TRBV9
size: .
D: TRBD2
DNA: TGTGCCAGCAGCGTTGCTAGCGGTTGGGAGACCCAGTACTTC
CDR3: CASSVASGWETQYF

J: TRBJ2-2
V: TRBV2
size: .
D: .
DNA: TGTGCCAGCGAAGGGGGTGGCAGGGGAAGAACCGGGGAGCTGTTTTTT
CDR3: CASEGGGRGRTGELFF

J: TRBJ2-1
V: TRBV6-2/TRBV6-3
size: .
D: .
DNA: TGTGCCAGCAGACAAGGGACCCTAAAGGTGTTCTTC
CDR3: CASRQGTLKVFF

J: TRBJ2-7
V: TRBV19
size: .
D: TRBD2
DNA: TGTGCCAGTAGTATAGATATCAGCGGGAGGTGGTCCTACGAGCAGTACTTC
CDR3: CASSIDISGRWSYEQYF

J: TRBJ2-3
V: TRBV11-3
size: few
D: .
DNA: TGTGCCAGCGAAAGGAGACCGAGCACAGATACGCAGTATTTT
CDR3: CASERRPSTDTQYF

J: TRBJ1-1
V: TRBV15
size: .
D: .
DNA: TGTGCCACCAGCAGAGTAGATAAAGGGGTAATCACTGAAGCTTTCTTT
CDR3: CATSRVDKGVITEAFF

J: TRBJ1-1
V: TRBV7-4
size: .
D: .
DNA: TGTGCCAGCAGCTTAGGGTCCGTCTGGAACACTGAAGCTTTCTTT
CDR3: CASSLGSVWNTEAFF

J: TRBJ1-2
V: TRBV30
size: .
D: TRBD1
DNA: TGTGCCTGGAGTCCGACAGGGGGCTATGGCTACACCTTC
CDR3: CAWSPTGGYGYTF

J: TRBJ2-5
V: TRBV7-2
size: many
D: .
DNA: TGTGCCAGCAGCTTAGAGACAGCGGGGACCCAGTACTTC
CDR3: CASSLETAGTQYF

J: TRBJ1-1
V: TRBV7-2
size: many
D: .
DNA: TGTGCCAGCAGCTTAGGAGGGGCGGTCGCTGAAGCTTTCTTT
CDR3: CASSLGGAVAEAFF

J: TRBJ2-1
V: TRBV12-3/TRBV12-4
size: few
D: TRBD1
DNA: TGTGCCAGCAGTTTCGTACAGGGGAATGAGCAGTTCTTC
CDR3: CASSFVQGNEQFF

J: TRBJ1-2
V: TRBV7-2
size: .
D: TRBD1
DNA: TGTGCCAGCAGTGCAGGGGGCTACTATGGCTACACCTTC
CDR3: CASSAGGYYGYTF

J: TRBJ1-6
V: TRBV4-1
size: few
D: .
DNA: TGCGCCAGCAGCCAAGGAGGCCCGAGGGACTCACCCCTCCACTTT
CDR3: CASSQGGPRDSPLHF